The 10 T cell receptor beta chains in this list originate from one sample, sequenced in a study of blood T cell repertoires in COVID-19. Sequencing used immunoSEQ multiplex PCR; TCRdb keeps in-frame clones, though not all of them. The sample yields around 400,000 clones, roughly 90% seen once. The material sequenced was PBMCs or T cells enriched from blood (not recorded which). The receptor source for this set is a woman aged 40-49 years who had been exposed to COVID-19.

V is TRBV11-2 and J is TRBJ1-2, with a weak D call TRBD1 (5 bases). Germline-derived CDR1 and CDR2 are SGHAT and FQNNGV. Deletions cut 5 bases from V and 8 bases from J, with 12 bases between. The CDR3 spans 12 residues. The CDR3 DNA sequence: TGTGCCAGCAGCCGATCGACAGACGGCTACACCTTC. Its translation is CASSRSTDGYTF.

Written as DNA, the CDR3 is TGTGCCAGTAACACCGGGGGGTCTGGAAACACCATATATTTT. Translation: CASNTGGSGNTIYF. V gene TRBV19 combines with J gene TRBJ1-3, with a possible D match to TRBD1 (5 bases). Germline V gives CDR1 LNHDA, CDR2 SQIVND (reference sequence). CDR3 size: 14 residues. Trimming took off 7 bases at V and 1 base at J, with 11 bases between the two ends.

This clone was detected many times. The rearrangement links TRBV27 to TRBJ1-5; D remains unclear. This CDR3 is 14 amino acids long. CDR1 is MNHEY, CDR2 SMNVEV, per germline (reference sequence). Trimming removed 6 bases at V and 0 bases at J, with 9 bases between. CDR3 coding DNA: TGTGCCAGCAGGGCTCAGTATAGCAATCAGCCCCAGCATTTT. This gives the protein CASRAQYSNQPQHF.

This clone was counted once. The CDR3 DNA is TGTGCCAGCAGACTAACAGGGGGGAACACCGGGGAGCTGTTTTTT. It codes for CASRLTGGNTGELFF. The V and J genes are TRBV6-5 and TRBJ2-2; 8 bases are a match to TRBD1. Germline CDR1 MNHEY, CDR2 SVGAGI. The CDR3 totals 15 residues. V gave up 6 bases and J gave up 1 base; unmatched junction bases: 4.

The gene calls are TRBV6-6 and TRBJ1-2; TRBD1 agrees at 7 bases. The CDR3 extends over 14 amino acids. CDR1 is MNHNY, CDR2 SVGAGI, per germline (reference sequence). Germline trimming cut 6 bases from V and 8 bases from J; bases unmatched to any gene: 12. CDR3 DNA sequence: TGTGCCAGCAGGGGTTTCGACAGGGAGATCGGCTACACCTTC. Amino acids: CASRGFDREIGYTF.

This clone has just a few counts. The rearrangement joins TRBV18 to TRBJ2-3; D is perhaps TRBD1 (5 bases). The germline V gene encodes CDR1 KGHSH and CDR2 LQKENI. The CDR3 totals 13 residues. V was trimmed by 1 base and J by 13 bases, leaving 15 bases between them. CDR3 sequence reads: CASSPRGQGSEYF. The CDR3 DNA sequence: TGTGCCAGCTCACCACGTGGGCAGGGCTCAGAGTATTTT.

This clone was seen only once. The genes are TRBV3-1 (or the pseudogene TRBV3-2) and TRBJ1-1; D might be TRBD1 (5 bases). This CDR3 region has 13 residues. Trimming shortened V by 4 bases and J by 4 bases, and 10 bases separated the two germline ends. Per germline, CDR1 LGHDT and CDR2 YNNKEL (reference sequence). The CDR3 reads CASSPRTSTEAFF. The CDR3 DNA is TGTGCCAGCAGCCCCCGGACAAGCACTGAAGCTTTCTTT.

V gene TRBV27 combines with J gene TRBJ1-5, with D possibly matching TRBD1 (5 bases). Trimming removed 5 bases at V and 5 bases at J, with 13 bases between. In germline, CDR1 is MNHEY, CDR2 SMNVEV (reference sequence). The CDR3 has 14 residues. This chain's CDR3 is CASSLRGTDQPQHF. The DNA of the CDR3 is TGTGCCAGCAGTCTCCGGGGGACTGATCAGCCCCAGCATTTT.

A single count supports this clone. The rearrangement uses TRBV9 and TRBJ1-3; no clear D gene. Trimming shortened V by 4 bases and J by 3 bases, and 26 bases separated the two germline ends. This CDR3 is 19 amino acids long. Germline lookup yields CDR1 SGDLS and CDR2 YYNGEE. The CDR3 nucleotides read TGTGCCAGCAGCTCTCACCCCGGGAGTCAGGCCTTAGTTGGAAACACCATATATTTT. This codes for CASSSHPGSQALVGNTIYF.

The chain links TRBV6-2 or TRBV6-3 to TRBJ1-1; 7 bases align to TRBD1. Unmatched junction bases numbered 2, after V lost 6 bases and J lost 1 base. The CDR3 has 13 residues. Germline assignment: CDR1 MNHEY and CDR2 SVGEGT. The chain's CDR3 is CASSRDRNTEAFF. In DNA form, the CDR3 reads TGTGCCAGCAGCCGGGACAGGAACACTGAAGCTTTCTTT.